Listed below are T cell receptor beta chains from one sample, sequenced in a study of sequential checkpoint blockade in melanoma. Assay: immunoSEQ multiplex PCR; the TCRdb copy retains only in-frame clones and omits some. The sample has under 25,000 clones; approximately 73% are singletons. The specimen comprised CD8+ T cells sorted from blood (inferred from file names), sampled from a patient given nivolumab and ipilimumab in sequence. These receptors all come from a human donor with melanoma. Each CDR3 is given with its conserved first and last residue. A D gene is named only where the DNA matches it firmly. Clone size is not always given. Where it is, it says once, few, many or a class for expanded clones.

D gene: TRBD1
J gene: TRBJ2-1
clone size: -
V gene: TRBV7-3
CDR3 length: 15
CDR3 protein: CASSLQGASINEQFF
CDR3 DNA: TGTGCCAGCAGTTTACAGGGGGCGTCGATCAATGAGCAGTTCTTC

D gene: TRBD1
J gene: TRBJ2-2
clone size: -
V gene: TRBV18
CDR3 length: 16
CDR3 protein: CASYQPTGGITGELFF
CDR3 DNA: TGTGCCAGCTACCAGCCGACAGGGGGCATAACCGGGGAGCTGTTTTTT

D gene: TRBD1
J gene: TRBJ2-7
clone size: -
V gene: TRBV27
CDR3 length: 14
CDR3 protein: CASNLRQGTYEQYF
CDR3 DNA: TGTGCCAGCAATCTGAGACAGGGGACCTACGAGCAGTACTTC

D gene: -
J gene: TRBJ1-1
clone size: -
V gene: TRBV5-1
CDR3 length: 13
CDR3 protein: CASRGEGNTEAFF
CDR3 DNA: TGCGCCAGCAGAGGAGAAGGGAACACTGAAGCTTTCTTT

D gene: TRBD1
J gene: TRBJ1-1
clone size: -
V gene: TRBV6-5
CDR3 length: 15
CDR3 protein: CASSWDSPPNTEAFF
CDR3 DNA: TGTGCCAGCAGCTGGGACAGCCCTCCGAACACTGAAGCTTTCTTT

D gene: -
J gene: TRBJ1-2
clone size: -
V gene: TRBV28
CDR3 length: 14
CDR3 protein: CASSFAGALSGYTF
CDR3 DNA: TGTGCCAGCAGTTTTGCGGGGGCGCTGAGTGGCTACACCTTC

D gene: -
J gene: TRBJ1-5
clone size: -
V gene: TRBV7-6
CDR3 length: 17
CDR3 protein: CASSLEPGREGTQPQHF
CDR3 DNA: TGTGCCAGCAGCTTAGAACCCGGGAGGGAGGGCACTCAGCCCCAGCATTTT

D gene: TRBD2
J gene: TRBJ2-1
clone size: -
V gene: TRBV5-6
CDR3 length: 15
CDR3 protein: CASSLGLAGTLEQFF
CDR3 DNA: TGTGCCAGCAGCTTGGGTCTAGCGGGTACCCTTGAGCAGTTCTTC

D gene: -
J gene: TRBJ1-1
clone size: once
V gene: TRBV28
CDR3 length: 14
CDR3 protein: CASSLVRANTEAFF
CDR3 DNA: TGTGCCAGCAGTTTAGTCAGGGCGAACACTGAAGCTTTCTTT

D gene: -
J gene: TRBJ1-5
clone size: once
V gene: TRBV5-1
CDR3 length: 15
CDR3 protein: CASRTTVYSNQPQHF
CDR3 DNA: TGCGCCAGCAGGACCACAGTTTATAGCAATCAGCCCCAGCATTTT

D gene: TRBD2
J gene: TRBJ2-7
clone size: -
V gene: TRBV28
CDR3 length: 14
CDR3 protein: CASRGWGGSYEQYF
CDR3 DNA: TGTGCCAGCAGAGGGTGGGGGGGGAGCTACGAGCAGTACTTC

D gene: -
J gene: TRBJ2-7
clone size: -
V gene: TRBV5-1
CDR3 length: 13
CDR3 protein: CASSAGQSYEQYF
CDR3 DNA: TGCGCCAGCAGCGCGGGACAGTCCTACGAGCAGTACTTC

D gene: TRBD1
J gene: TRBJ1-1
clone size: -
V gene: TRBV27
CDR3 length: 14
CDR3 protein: CASKPGTVNTEAFF
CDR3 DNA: TGTGCCAGCAAGCCCGGGACAGTGAACACTGAAGCTTTCTTT

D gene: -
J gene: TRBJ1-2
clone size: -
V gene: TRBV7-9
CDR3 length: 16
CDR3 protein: CASSPPGGGGNYGYTF
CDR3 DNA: TGTGCCAGCAGCCCTCCAGGCGGGGGAGGTAACTATGGCTACACCTTC

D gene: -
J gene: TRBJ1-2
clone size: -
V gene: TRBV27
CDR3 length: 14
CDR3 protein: CASSPWPTNYGYTF
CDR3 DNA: TGTGCCAGCAGTCCCTGGCCAACTAACTATGGCTACACCTTC

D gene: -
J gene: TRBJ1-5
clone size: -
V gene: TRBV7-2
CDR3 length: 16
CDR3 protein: CASSLGRTGRDQPQHF
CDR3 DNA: TGTGCCAGCAGCTTAGGTCGTACAGGGAGAGATCAGCCCCAGCATTTT

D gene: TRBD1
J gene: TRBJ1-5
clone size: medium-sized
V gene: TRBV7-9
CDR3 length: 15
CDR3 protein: CASSLARGPNQPQHF
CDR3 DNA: TGTGCCAGCAGCTTAGCCAGGGGGCCTAATCAGCCCCAGCATTTT

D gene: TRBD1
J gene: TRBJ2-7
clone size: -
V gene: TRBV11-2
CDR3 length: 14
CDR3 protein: CASSQHRGWYEQYF
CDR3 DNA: TGTGCCAGCAGCCAACACAGGGGGTGGTACGAGCAGTACTTC

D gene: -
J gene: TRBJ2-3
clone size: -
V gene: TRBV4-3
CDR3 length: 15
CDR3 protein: CASSQDRANTDTQYF
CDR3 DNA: TGCGCCAGCAGCCAAGATCGCGCCAACACAGATACGCAGTATTTT

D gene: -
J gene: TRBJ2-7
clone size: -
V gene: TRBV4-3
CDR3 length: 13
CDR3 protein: CASSQAAAYEQYF
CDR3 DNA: TGCGCCAGCAGCCAAGCGGCGGCATACGAGCAGTACTTC

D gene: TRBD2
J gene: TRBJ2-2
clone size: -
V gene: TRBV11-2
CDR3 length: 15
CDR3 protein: CASSLSWGGTGELFF
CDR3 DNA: TGTGCCAGCAGCTTATCCTGGGGGGGCACCGGGGAGCTGTTTTTT

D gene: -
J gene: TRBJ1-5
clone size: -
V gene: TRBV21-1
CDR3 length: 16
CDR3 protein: CASSKVVYRENQPQHF
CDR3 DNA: TGTGCCAGCAGCAAAGTCGTGTACAGGGAAAATCAGCCCCAGCATTTT

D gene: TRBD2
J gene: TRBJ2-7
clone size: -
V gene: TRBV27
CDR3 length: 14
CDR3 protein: CASSPRTSGYEQYF
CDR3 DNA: TGTGCCAGCAGTCCCAGGACTAGCGGGTACGAGCAGTACTTC

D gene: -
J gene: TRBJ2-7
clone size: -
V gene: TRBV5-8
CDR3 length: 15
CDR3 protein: CASSIRPGVPYEQYF
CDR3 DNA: TGTGCCAGCAGCATCAGACCAGGGGTCCCCTACGAGCAGTACTTC

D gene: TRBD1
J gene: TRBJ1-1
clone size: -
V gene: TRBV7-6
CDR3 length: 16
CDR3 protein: CASSLEDRGSNTEAFF
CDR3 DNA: TGTGCCAGCAGCTTGGAGGACAGGGGGTCGAACACTGAAGCTTTCTTT